This T cell receptor beta chain was captured by sequencing in a study of early T cells in non-severe SARS-CoV-2 infection. At least ten counts were recorded for this clonotype. Germline assignment: CDR1 SGHTA and CDR2 FQGNSA. Trimming took 5 bases from V and 7 from J, leaving 18 bases between them. This CDR3 contains 15 residues. MiXCR, applied by TCRdb to the 5' RACE reads, yields one record per CDR3 protein. The repertoire consists of around 56,000 distinct CDR3 sequences, with about 8% occurring once and the leading ten covering under 12%. This TCR was sampled from an adult who was a healthcare worker with PCR-confirmed SARS-CoV-2 infection or an uninfected control (not recorded which). The chain recombines TRBV7-2 with TRBJ2-1; TRBD2 might be the D (6 bases). Sequenced material: whole blood, taken at baseline. DNA of the CDR3: TGTGCCAGCAGCCCCCCCGAGCGGAGGGGAAATGAGCAGTTCTTC. As protein: CASSPPERRGNEQFF. Full variable domain (outside the CDR3, taken from reference TRBV7-2 and TRBJ2-1): GAGVSQSPSNKVTEKGKDVELRCDPISGHTALYWYRQSLGQGLEFLIYFQGNSAPDKSGLPSDRFSAERTGGSVSTLTIQRTQQEDSAVYLCASSPPERRGNEQFFGPGTRLTVL.